This TCR beta chain was profiled in a study of blood T cell repertoires in COVID-19. Study as a whole: The samples span acute and convalescent COVID-19 from the United States, Italy and Spain. The analysed material was cDNA or gDNA that came from T cells, B-cell-depleted T cells, or PBMCs.

The trim removed 4 bases at V and 7 bases at J, leaving 13 bases unmatched. The germline CDR1 and CDR2 sequences are LNHDA and SQIVND (reference sequence). The CDR3 sequence is 16 residues long. How the authors handled the data: Using reference gene primer amplification, nucleated cell counts were estimated. Some clones are missing from TCRdb's copy, which holds only in-frame ones; the method was immunoSEQ multiplex PCR. V, J and clone size are taken as reported in that table, and D and trimming were inferred from the DNA itself. The sample comprises a few hundred thousand clones, 70% to 90% of which are singletons, and 6.9% rests with the top ten.

This receptor was obtained from a woman between 25 and 40 years old who had recovered from COVID-19. The sequenced material came from peripheral blood. The rearrangement uses TRBV19 and TRBJ2-5; the match to TRBD1 covers 9 bases. CDR3 amino acids: CASSNLQGAGRGTQYF. CDR3 in DNA: TGTGCCAGTAGTAACCTACAGGGGGCGGGTAGAGGGACCCAGTACTTC.